This TCR beta chain was obtained from a study of shared clonotypes between healthy human individuals. A remark on this clone: Its specificity is not known.

CD45RO-negative cells were positively selected for CCR7, leaving out terminally differentiated effector memory CD45RA+ cells. The CDR3 has 15 amino acids. The V and J ends lost 4 bases and 0 bases respectively, with 12 bases between them. Germline CDR1 reads SGHAT; CDR2 reads FQDESV (reference sequence). General study points: In four donors, around 5% of naive CD4 clonotypes appeared in common.

Clones were sequenced by immunoSEQ multiplex PCR, and TCRdb holds only the in-frame ones, with some missing. The sample carries over 2,000,000 clones, approximately 92% recorded once. Sequenced input: naive CD8+ T cells from PBMCs. This receptor was obtained from a man aged 18 to 29 in good health. Some clones in this sample may be carry-over from other donors' samples. The chain couples TRBV11-1 to TRBJ1-1; D gene uncertain. CDR3 amino acids: CASSSVPTVNTEAFF. As DNA, the CDR3 is TGTGCCAGCAGCTCCGTCCCGACGGTGAACACTGAAGCTTTCTTT. Combining the CDR3 with reference TRBV11-1 and TRBJ1-1 gives the whole variable domain EAEVAQSPRYKITEKSQAVAFWCDPISGHATLYWYRQILGQGPELLVQFQDESVVDDSQLPKDRFSAERLKGVDSTLKIQPAELGDSAMYLCASSSVPTVNTEAFFGQGTRLTVV.